This T cell receptor beta chain was retrieved from a study of regulatory T cells in long-lasting Graves disease. CDR1 and CDR2 (germline): DFQATT, SNEGSKA (reference sequence). Trimming pared 7 bases from V and 0 bases from J, leaving 15 bases between. This CDR3 contains 14 residues. To make TCR beta libraries, researchers used iRepertoire HTBI primers and Arm-PCR of CDR3 regions. TCRdb reanalysed the multiplex PCR reads using MiXCR and keeps one entry per CDR3 protein. Among 400,000 to 550,000 distinct CDR3 sequences, under 15% were seen once, and the ten largest hold around 17%. Noted time point: newly diagnosed GD, antithyroid drugs for less than 3 months. After RNA was extracted from PBMCs, the TCR library was made from it. This clonotype was detected ten times or more. The same data also contributed to another study, on T cells in Graves' hyperthyroidism and ophthalmopathy.

The receptor was derived from a woman in her twenties or thirties with Graves disease. Here the sequenced sample was peripheral blood mononuclear cells (PBMCs), taken at new diagnosis, from a patient treated with antithyroid drugs. V is TRBV20-1 and J is TRBJ1-2; D is unclear. CDR3 residues: CSVGPGGANYGYTF. Written as DNA, the CDR3 is TGCAGTGTAGGCCCGGGCGGAGCTAACTATGGCTACACCTTC.